Listed below are T cell receptor beta chains from one sample, sequenced in a study of molecular identifiers for immune sequencing clone quantification. TCRdb re-called the PCR reads through MiXCR, storing one row per CDR3 protein. The data show some 70,000 distinct CDR3 sequences, about a sixth seen once. The sequenced sample consisted of naive CD8+ T cells from blood, with Jurkat cell RNA spiked in. The receptor set was obtained from a human donor in good health. Some libraries in this study had Jurkat cell RNA spiked in. Each CDR3 is given with its conserved first and last residue. The D gene is left open where the match is weak. Where a row states a size, it is once, few, many or the class of an expanded clone; other rows omit it.

abundance	v_gene	d_gene	j_gene	CDR3nt	CDR3aa
once	TRBV13	-	TRBJ1-1	TGTGCCAGCAGCTTAGGCCTTAACACTGAATCTTTCTTT	CASSLGLNTESFF
many	TRBV7-9	-	TRBJ1-4	TGTGCCAGCAGCTTATCAGAGGATGAAAAACTGTTTTTT	CASSLSEDEKLFF
many	TRBV4-1	TRBD2	TRBJ2-1	TGCGCCAGCAGCCAAGTAGCGGGACCCTACAATGAGCAGTTCTTC	CASSQVAGPYNEQFF
many	TRBV5-1	-	TRBJ1-5	TGCGCCAGCAGCTTGGAGGGGTTGGGTCAGCCCCAGCATTTT	CASSLEGLGQPQHF
medium-sized	TRBV29-1	TRBD1	TRBJ2-3	TGCAGCGTGCACATCCCCGGGACAGCTAGCACAGATACGCAGTATTTT	CSVHIPGTASTDTQYF
-	TRBV11-2	-	TRBJ2-7	TGTGCCAGCACCTGGGAGGCAGCCTCCTACGAGCAGTACTTC	CASTWEAASYEQYF
few	TRBV5-6	-	TRBJ2-1	TGTGCCAGCAGCTTGGGTTCGTGGGGGCCGGACGGAGAGCAGTTCTTC	CASSLGSWGPDGEQFF
many	TRBV4-1	-	TRBJ1-1	TGCGCCAGCAGCCAAGATGAGGGGCCCACTGAAGCTTTCTTT	CASSQDEGPTEAFF
many	TRBV7-8	-	TRBJ1-1	TGTGCCAGCAGCCTACGACAGGATCAAGCTTTCTTT	CASSLRQDQAFF
many	TRBV27	TRBD1	TRBJ2-7	TGTGCCAGCAGTTACGGACAGGGGAGTGTATACGAGCAGTACTTC	CASSYGQGSVYEQYF
many	TRBV11-2	-	TRBJ2-3	TGTGCCAGCAGAACCCGGAAGGGTAAATCAGATACGCAGTATTTT	CASRTRKGKSDTQYF
many	TRBV11-3	-	TRBJ2-3	TGTGCCAGCAGCTTAGACATGGGCACAGATACGCAGTATTTT	CASSLDMGTDTQYF
many	TRBV2	-	TRBJ2-5	TGTGCCAGCTCCCTCCGGGACACCAGGTACCAAGAGACCCAGTACTTC	CASSLRDTRYQETQYF
many	TRBV29-1	TRBD1	TRBJ2-2	TGCAGCGTTGTAGGGGGCAACGGGGAGCTGTTTTTT	CSVVGGNGELFF
many	TRBV12-3/TRBV12-4	-	TRBJ1-6	TGTGCCAGCCGTCAGGAGCTTTGGAATTCACCCCTCCACTTT	CASRQELWNSPLHF
many	TRBV14	-	TRBJ2-1	TGTGCCAGCAGCCCCTACGAGACGCTGTTCAATGAGCAGTTCTTC	CASSPYETLFNEQFF
many	TRBV6-2/TRBV6-3	-	TRBJ1-1	TGTGCCCGAGGCTGGGGAGGCAACACTGAAGCTTTCTTT	CARGWGGNTEAFF
many	TRBV7-9	TRBD1	TRBJ1-6	TGTGCCAGCAGCTTAAAGGACAGGGGTGATTCACCCCTCCACTTT	CASSLKDRGDSPLHF
few	TRBV10-3	TRBD2	TRBJ2-1	TGTGCCACCTCGGGGGGGGACTACAATGAGCAGTTCTTC	CATSGGDYNEQFF
-	TRBV5-5	-	TRBJ1-1	TGTGCCAGCAGCTTGAATCGGCACACTGAAGCTTTCTTT	CASSLNRHTEAFF
many	TRBV4-3	-	TRBJ2-1	TGCGCCAGCAGTTTCGCCAGTAGCTCCTACAATGAGCAGTTCTTC	CASSFASSSYNEQFF
few	TRBV4-3	TRBD1	TRBJ2-7	TGCGCCAGCAGCCAAGATTGGCGGAACAGGGGGTCCGAGCAGTACTTC	CASSQDWRNRGSEQYF
many	TRBV11-2	-	TRBJ1-5	TGTGCCAGCAGCTTAGATCGGTTTCAGCCCCAGCATTTT	CASSLDRFQPQHF
many	TRBV4-2	TRBD2	TRBJ2-5	TGTGCCAGCAGCCGAAGACTAGCGGGGCAAGAGACCCAGTACTTC	CASSRRLAGQETQYF
many	TRBV7-2	TRBD2	TRBJ2-5	TGTGCCAGCAGCTTGACTAGCGGTCAAGAGACCCAGTACTTC	CASSLTSGQETQYF
many	TRBV28	-	TRBJ1-1	TGTGCCAGCATTTTACGGCAGAAAAGAGGAGCTGAAGCTTTCTTT	CASILRQKRGAEAFF
-	TRBV19	TRBD1	TRBJ2-2	TGTGCCAGTACTCTAAACAGGGGGAACACCGGGGAGCTGTTTTTT	CASTLNRGNTGELFF
few	TRBV11-2	-	TRBJ2-3	TGTGCCAGCAGCTTAACTGGGGATACGCAGTATTTT	CASSLTGDTQYF
many	TRBV6-5	TRBD1	TRBJ1-6	TGTGCCAGCAGAACGGGGACAGGGGATTTGATTTCACCCCTCCACTTT	CASRTGTGDLISPLHF
-	TRBV5-1	-	TRBJ2-2	TGCGTCAGCAGCTTGGATCAGAACACCGGGGAGCTGTTTTTT	CVSSLDQNTGELFF